This TCR beta chain was captured by sequencing in a study of blood T cell repertoires in COVID-19. About the research overall: T cells, B-cell-depleted T cells, or PBMCs supplied cDNA or gDNA.

The CDR3 consists of 14 residues. V shed 1 base and J 5 bases; nucleotides not matched to a gene: 4. The germline gives CDR1 MNHNS, CDR2 SASEGT. Per the original methods: Scientists estimated how many nucleated cells there were by amplifying reference gene primers. Assay: immunoSEQ multiplex PCR; the TCRdb copy retains only in-frame clones and omits some. V and J calls and clone size come straight from that table; D and trimming were deduced from the DNA. The table includes about 480,000 clones, about 89% detected once. Sample: peripheral blood. The chain is built from TRBV6-1 and TRBJ2-5; 7 bases match TRBD2. The source is a woman in her 30s with acute or convalescent COVID-19. DNA for the CDR3: TGTGCCAGCAGTGAAGGTGGACTAGGCGAGACCCAGTACTTC. This encodes CASSEGGLGETQYF.